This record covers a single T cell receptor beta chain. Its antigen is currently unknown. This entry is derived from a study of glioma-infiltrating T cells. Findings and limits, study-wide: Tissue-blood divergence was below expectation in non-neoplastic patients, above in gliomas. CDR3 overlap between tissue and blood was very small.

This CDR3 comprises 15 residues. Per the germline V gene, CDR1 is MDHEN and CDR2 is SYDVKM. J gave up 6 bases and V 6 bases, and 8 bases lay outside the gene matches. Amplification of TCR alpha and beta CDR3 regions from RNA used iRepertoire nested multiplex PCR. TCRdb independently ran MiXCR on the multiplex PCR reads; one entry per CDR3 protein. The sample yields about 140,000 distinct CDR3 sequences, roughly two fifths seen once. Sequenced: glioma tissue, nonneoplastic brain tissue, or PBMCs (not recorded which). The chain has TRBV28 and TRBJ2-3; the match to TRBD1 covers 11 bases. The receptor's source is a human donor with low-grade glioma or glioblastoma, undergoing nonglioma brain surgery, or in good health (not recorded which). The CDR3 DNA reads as TGTGCCAGCAGCATCGGACAGGGGGCAGGGGATACGCAGTATTTT. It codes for CASSIGQGAGDTQYF. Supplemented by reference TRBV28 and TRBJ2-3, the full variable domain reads DVKVTQSSRYLVKRTGEKVFLECVQDMDHENMFWYRQDPGLGLRLIYFSYDVKMKEKGDIPEGYSVSREKKERFSLILESASTNQTSMYLCASSIGQGAGDTQYFGPGTRLTVL.